One and the same sample provided the 20 T cell receptor beta chains below, sequenced in a study of OX40 agonist ivuxolimab in advanced cancers. The library was prepared using the immunoSEQ multiplex PCR assay. TCRdb carries this immuneACCESS record with in-frame sequences only. Its versions omit some clonotypes, under half of them owing to an unresolved V gene in the studies checked, with the rest unexplained. The sample table records around 31,000 clones; 75% to 90% of these occur just once. The ten largest clones represent roughly 40% of the sample. Here the sequenced sample was CD4+ or CD8+ T cells sorted from blood, taken in a trial of the OX40 agonist ivuxolimab. The receptors shown here come from an adult with an advanced solid tumor such as melanoma, head and neck, liver or kidney cancer.

To note about this clone: The junction and the germline gene differ at one end; a read error may be behind it. V gene TRBV9 combines with J gene TRBJ1-5; 10 nucleotides agree with TRBD1. The length of the CDR3 is 14 residues. Germline loops: CDR1 SGDLS, CDR2 YYNGEE. CDR3: CTSSGTGDNQPQHF. In nucleotides, the CDR3 is TGTACCAGCAGCGGGACAGGGGACAATCAGCCCCAGCATTTT.

The chain recombines TRBV7-6 with TRBJ2-1; perhaps TRBD2 as D (6 bases). The length of the CDR3 is 15 residues. The V and J ends lost 3 bases and 7 bases respectively, with 16 bases between them. CDR1 is SGHVS and CDR2 is FNYEAQ in the germline V gene. The CDR3 loop reads CASSFVVLGRNEQFF. The CDR3 nucleotides read TGTGCCAGCAGCTTTGTGGTTCTTGGGAGGAATGAGCAGTTCTTC.

The chain carries TRBV27 and TRBJ2-5; possible D gene TRBD2, 7 bases. The closer fit of TRBJ2-7 to the DNA end suggests the J call may be wrong. The CDR3 sequence is 13 residues long. CDR1 is MNHEY and CDR2 is SMNVEV in the germline V gene (reference sequence). This chain's CDR3 is CASSLGGLYEQYF. The DNA for the CDR3 is TGTGCCAGCAGTTTGGGGGGGCTTTACGAGCAGTACTTC.

The chain combines TRBV9 with TRBJ1-2, with 12 bases that match TRBD1. The junction had 9 bases not matched to a gene; V was cut back by 5 bases and J by 4 bases. Germline-derived CDR1 and CDR2 are SGDLS and YYNGEE. This CDR3 region has 16 residues. DNA for the CDR3: TGTGCCAGCAGTAAACCGGGACAGGGGGCGGTCTATGGCTACACCTTC. This gives the protein CASSKPGQGAVYGYTF.

This clone was seen once. This chain uses TRBV19 with TRBJ2-3; no clear D. Trimming shortened V by 2 bases and J by 1 base, and 7 bases separated the two germline ends. Germline V lookup: CDR1 LNHDA, CDR2 SQIVND (reference sequence). This CDR3 spans 14 amino acids. DNA of the CDR3: TGTGCCAGTAGTATACTACCTCGCACAGATACGCAGTATTTT. Translating gives CASSILPRTDTQYF.

V usage is TRBV27 and J usage is TRBJ2-2, with TRBD1 matching 7 bases. This CDR3 contains 19 residues. Germline CDR1 reads MNHEY; CDR2 reads SMNVEV (reference sequence). The junction had 14 bases not matched to a gene; V was cut back by 1 base and J by 3 bases. The CDR3 DNA follows: TGTGCCAGCAGTTTATATCCTCGGAGACAGGGTATCGACACCGGGGAGCTGTTTTTT. Its protein product is CASSLYPRRQGIDTGELFF.

This chain connects TRBV19 to TRBJ2-7; D is unresolved. CDR3 size: 11 residues. V lost 8 bases and J 2 bases, leaving 7 bases between the germline ends. Per germline, CDR1 LNHDA and CDR2 SQIVND (reference sequence). CDR3 nucleotides: TGTGCCAGTGGTAATACCTACGAGCAGTACTTC. Translating it yields CASGNTYEQYF.

The chain uses TRBV29-1 and TRBJ2-1, with no clear D. This CDR3 has 16 residues. The V and J ends lost 3 bases and 6 bases respectively, with 21 bases between them. Per germline, CDR1 SQVTM and CDR2 ANQGSEA. The CDR3 nucleotides are TGCAGCGTTGAGAAGTTGGGGTACCGGGCCGTCAATGAGCAGTTCTTC. Its protein is CSVEKLGYRAVNEQFF.

This chain links TRBV11-2 with TRBJ2-5, with D maybe TRBD2 (6 bases). The CDR3 is 14 residues long. Trimming removed 1 base from V and 7 bases from J, with 13 bases in between. Germline-derived CDR1 and CDR2 are SGHAT and FQNNGV. The chain's CDR3 is CASSLVLDGGTQYF. In DNA form, the CDR3 reads TGTGCCAGCAGCTTAGTTTTAGACGGGGGGACCCAGTACTTC.

This clone is a singleton in its sample. The chain joins TRBV6-1 to TRBJ1-1, with TRBD1 matching over 9 bases. Trimming took 9 bases from V and 5 from J; bases not matched to a gene: 10. CDR3 length: 14 residues. The V gene's germline CDR1 is MNHNS and CDR2 SASEGT. CDR3 region: CASNDRGGWTEAFF. CDR3 in DNA: TGTGCCAGTAACGACAGGGGGGGATGGACTGAAGCTTTCTTT.

The V and J genes are TRBV6-1 and TRBJ2-1; 8 bases fit TRBD2. Trimming removed 3 bases from V and 4 bases from J; junction bases left unmatched: 11. The CDR3 is 17 amino acids. CDR1 MNHNS and CDR2 SASEGT come from the germline V gene. The CDR3, as DNA: TGTGCCAGCAGTGATCCCCTAACTAGCGGACCTTACAATGAGCAGTTCTTC. Its protein is CASSDPLTSGPYNEQFF.

This chain connects TRBV25-1 to TRBJ2-7, with TRBD1 matching 8 bases. With V trimmed by 1 base and J by 2 bases, 1 base remained unmatched. Germline CDR1 reads MGHDK; CDR2 reads SYGVNS. The length of the CDR3 is 14 residues. The CDR3 bases are TGTGCCAGCAGTGAATCGGACAGGGCCTACGAGCAGTACTTC. Its protein is CASSESDRAYEQYF.

CDR3 nucleotides: TGTGCCAGCAGCATAAATCATGGGGACGAGCAGTACTTC. As protein: CASSINHGDEQYF. The chain is built from TRBV7-9 and TRBJ2-7; the D is unclear. Germline-derived CDR1 and CDR2 are SEHNR and FQNEAQ (reference sequence). The CDR3 is made up of 13 amino acids. Trimming shortened V by 5 bases and J by 5 bases, and 13 bases separated the two germline ends.

This clone appeared once. The rearrangement links TRBV29-1 to TRBJ1-2; D not resolved. Germline CDR1 reads SQVTM; CDR2 reads ANQGSEA. CDR3 length equals 13 residues. Trimming took 0 bases from V and 8 from J, leaving 13 bases between them. The CDR3 coding sequence is TGCAGCGTTGAAGATAACAGATTTGGAGGCTACACCTTC. Translating it yields CSVEDNRFGGYTF.

This clone was observed a handful of times. The J gene is TRBJ2-7, the V gene TRBV10-1; no reliable D call. Germline V CDR1 and CDR2: WNHNN, SYGVQD (reference sequence). The germline V and J ends were trimmed by 0 bases and 2 bases, with 11 bases remaining between them. The CDR3 length is 15 residues. CDR3 region: CASSESTDTAYEQYF. CDR3 nucleotide sequence: TGCGCCAGCAGTGAGTCAACCGATACAGCCTACGAGCAGTACTTC.

The count of this clone is one. V is TRBV10-1 and J is TRBJ2-7, with 11 bases matching TRBD2. V dropped 6 bases and J dropped 2; count of bases not matched to a gene: 3. Looked up from germline, CDR1 is WNHNN and CDR2 is SYGVQD (reference sequence). CDR3 length equals 14 residues. CDR3 DNA: TGCGCCAGCAGGGGACTAGCGGAGACCTACGAGCAGTACTTC. Its protein is CASRGLAETYEQYF.

Only one count was recorded for this clone. The chain couples TRBV27 to TRBJ2-1; D possibly corresponds to TRBD2 (6 bases). CDR3 length: 15 residues. Between the trimmed V and J ends, which lost 1 base and 3 bases, there was a span of 10 bases. CDR1 is MNHEY, CDR2 SMNVEV, per germline (reference sequence). DNA of the CDR3: TGTGCCAGCAGTTTATTCCAGGGACTCTACAATGAGCAGTTCTTC. It translates to CASSLFQGLYNEQFF.

The chain employs TRBV7-9 and TRBJ2-7, with D perhaps TRBD1 (5 bases). Germline lookup yields CDR1 SEHNR and CDR2 FQNEAQ (reference sequence). V lost 1 base, J lost 4 bases, and 11 bases lay in between. CDR3 length: 14 residues. The CDR3 reads CASSLGLGDYEQYF. The CDR3 DNA sequence: TGTGCCAGCAGCTTAGGGCTAGGGGATTACGAGCAGTACTTC.

The rearrangement links TRBV21-1 to TRBJ1-1. TRBV21-1 counts as a pseudogene. This CDR3 region has 12 residues. This chain's CDR3 is CASSKEGETAFF. The CDR3 DNA is TGTGCCAGCAGCAAAGAGGGTGAGACAGCTTTCTTT.

The rearrangement uses TRBV4-1 and TRBJ2-5; 8 bases agree with TRBD2. Germline CDR1 and CDR2: MGHRA and YSYEKL. V was clipped by 1 base and J by 2 bases; unmatched bases: 9. There are 17 residues in the CDR3. The CDR3, as DNA: TGCGCCAGCAGCCAAGCCCCATCCGGGACTAGACAAGAGACCCAGTACTTC. This codes for CASSQAPSGTRQETQYF.